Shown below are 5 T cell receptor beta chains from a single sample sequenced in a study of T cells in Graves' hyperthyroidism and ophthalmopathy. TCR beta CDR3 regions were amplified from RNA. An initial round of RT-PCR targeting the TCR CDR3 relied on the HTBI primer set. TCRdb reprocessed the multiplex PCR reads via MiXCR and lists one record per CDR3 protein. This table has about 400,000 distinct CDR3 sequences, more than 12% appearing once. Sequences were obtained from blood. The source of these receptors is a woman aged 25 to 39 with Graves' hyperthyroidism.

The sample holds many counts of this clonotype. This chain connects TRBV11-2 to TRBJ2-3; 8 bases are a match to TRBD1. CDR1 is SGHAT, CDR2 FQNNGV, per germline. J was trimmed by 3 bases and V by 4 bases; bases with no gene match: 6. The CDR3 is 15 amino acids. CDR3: CASSYRQGWTDTQYF. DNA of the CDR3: TGTGCCAGCAGCTACCGACAGGGGTGGACAGATACGCAGTATTTT.

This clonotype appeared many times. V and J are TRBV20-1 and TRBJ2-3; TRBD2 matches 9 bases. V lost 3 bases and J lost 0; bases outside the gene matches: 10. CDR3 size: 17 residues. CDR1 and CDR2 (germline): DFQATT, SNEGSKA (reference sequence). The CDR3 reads CSASATSGRASTDTQYF. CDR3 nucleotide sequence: TGCAGTGCTAGCGCTACTAGCGGGCGTGCTAGCACAGATACGCAGTATTTT.

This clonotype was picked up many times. CDR3 in DNA: TGTGCCTTCAAAGGGGGACTAGCGGGCACAGATACGCAGTATTTT. Protein product: CAFKGGLAGTDTQYF. V is TRBV30 and J is TRBJ2-3; 11 nucleotides line up with TRBD2. Germline CDR1 reads GTSNPN; CDR2 reads SVGIG (reference sequence). The CDR3 length is 15 residues. Trimming at V came to 7 bases and at J to 1 base, leaving 7 bases not matched to a gene.

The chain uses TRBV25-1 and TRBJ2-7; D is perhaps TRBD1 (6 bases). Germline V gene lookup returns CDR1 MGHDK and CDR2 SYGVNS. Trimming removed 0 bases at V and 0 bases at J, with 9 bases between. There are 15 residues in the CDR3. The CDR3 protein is CASSEYGTYSYEQYF. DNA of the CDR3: TGTGCCAGCAGTGAATATGGGACATACTCCTACGAGCAGTACTTC.

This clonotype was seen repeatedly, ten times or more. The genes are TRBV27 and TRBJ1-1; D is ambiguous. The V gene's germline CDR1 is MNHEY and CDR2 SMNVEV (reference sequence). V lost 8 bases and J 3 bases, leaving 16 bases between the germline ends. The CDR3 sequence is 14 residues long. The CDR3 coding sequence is TGTGCCAGCCAAGACCTGCCCGGGGACACTGAAGCTTTCTTT. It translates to CASQDLPGDTEAFF.